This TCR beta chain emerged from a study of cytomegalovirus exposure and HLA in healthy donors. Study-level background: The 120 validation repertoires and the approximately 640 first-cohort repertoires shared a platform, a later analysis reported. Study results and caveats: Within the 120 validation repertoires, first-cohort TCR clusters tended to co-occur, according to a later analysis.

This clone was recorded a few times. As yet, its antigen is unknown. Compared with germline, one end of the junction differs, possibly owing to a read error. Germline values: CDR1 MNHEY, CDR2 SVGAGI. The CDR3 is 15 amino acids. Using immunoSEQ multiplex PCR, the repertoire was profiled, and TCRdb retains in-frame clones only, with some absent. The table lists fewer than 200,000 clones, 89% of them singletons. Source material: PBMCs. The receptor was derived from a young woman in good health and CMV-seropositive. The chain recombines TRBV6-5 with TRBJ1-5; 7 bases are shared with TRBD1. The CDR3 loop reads CASSLYNRGNQPQHF. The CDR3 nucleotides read TGTGCCAGCAGTTTATATAACAGGGGCAACCAGCCCCAGCATTTT.